Following are 16 T cell receptor beta chains from one sample sequenced in a study of T cell responses to AZD1222 COVID-19 vaccine. Only in-frame clones appear in the TCRdb table, and some are missing; sequencing was by immunoSEQ multiplex PCR. The table records over 150,000 clones, roughly 86% of them present only once. Source: peripheral blood, taken on day 0 of AZD1222 vaccination. These receptors were collected from an adult in good health.

Here the CDR3 DNA reads TGTGCCGCCCTTCGAATCCTCGAGGGGGAAAAACTGTTTTTT. This sequence encodes CAALRILEGEKLFF. The chain employs TRBV30 and TRBJ1-4; TRBD1 is a possible D gene (5 bases). Germline V gene data show CDR1 as GTSNPN and CDR2 as SVGIG (reference sequence). CDR3 length: 14 amino acids. Trimming took 8 bases from V and 8 from J, leaving 21 bases between them.

A few counts support this clone. The V and J genes are TRBV20-1 and TRBJ2-7, with D possibly matching TRBD1 (5 bases). The length of the CDR3 is 10 residues. The V end was cut by 3 bases, the J end by 5 bases, with 5 bases between. Germline assignment: CDR1 DFQATT and CDR2 SNEGSKA (reference sequence). CDR3 bases: TGCAGTGCTAGGGACAACGAGCAGTACTTC. Translation: CSARDNEQYF.

The V gene is TRBV7-9, the J gene TRBJ1-1; D may be TRBD1 (5 bases). Germline V gene data show CDR1 as SEHNR and CDR2 as FQNEAQ (reference sequence). V was cut by 5 bases and J by 0 bases, with 10 bases left in between. This CDR3 is built from 14 residues. The CDR3 region has the DNA TGTGCCAGCAGCCTGGGACGGATGAACACTGAAGCTTTCTTT. Amino acid sequence: CASSLGRMNTEAFF.

The V and J genes are TRBV7-3 and TRBJ2-1; TRBD2 matches at 12 bases. The ends lost 10 bases at V and 8 bases at J; junction bases unmatched: 12. The CDR3 has 15 amino acids. CDR1 and CDR2 (germline): SGHTA, FQGTGA. The CDR3 protein is CATRGLAGKTYEQFF. CDR3 nucleotides: TGTGCCACAAGAGGACTAGCGGGAAAAACCTATGAGCAGTTCTTC.

The gene calls are TRBV7-8 and TRBJ1-3; D ambiguous. Germline CDR1 and CDR2: SGHVS and FQNEAQ. The germline V and J ends were trimmed by 2 bases and 3 bases, with 14 bases remaining between them. CDR3 length: 16 amino acids. The CDR3: CASSLWLQRNGNTIYF. CDR3 DNA sequence: TGTGCCAGCAGCTTATGGTTGCAACGGAATGGAAACACCATATATTTT.

The gene calls are TRBV7-9 and TRBJ2-5; 7 positions match TRBD1. Germline CDR1 reads SEHNR; CDR2 reads FQNEAQ (reference sequence). CDR3 length equals 18 residues. Trimming removed 5 bases from V and 0 bases from J; junction bases left unmatched: 15. Written as DNA, the CDR3 is TGTGCCAGCAGCCCGAGGCCCGCTCCGACAGGGAACCAAGAGACCCAGTACTTC. This encodes CASSPRPAPTGNQETQYF.

V usage is TRBV7-2 and J usage is TRBJ1-5; the D is unclear. This CDR3 has 14 amino acids. Per the germline V gene, CDR1 is SGHTA and CDR2 is FQGNSA. V was pared by 1 base and J by 7 bases, with 11 bases between. The CDR3 DNA reads TGTGCCAGCAGCTTAGGGACGGCGGGGCAGCCCCAGCATTTT. This gives the protein CASSLGTAGQPQHF.

In its sample, this clone was seen a few times. The genes are TRBV4-3 and TRBJ2-1; maybe TRBD2 (5 bases). V lost 0 bases to trimming and J lost 0 bases, with 6 bases between them. The CDR3 has 15 amino acids. Germline CDR1 reads LGHNA; CDR2 reads YSLEER. In DNA, the CDR3 is TGCGCCAGCAGCCAAGATGAGGGCTCCTACAATGAGCAGTTCTTC. Translating it yields CASSQDEGSYNEQFF.

The chain recombines TRBV7-8 with TRBJ1-2; tentatively, D is TRBD1 (5 bases). This CDR3 has 16 amino acids. Germline V gene lookup returns CDR1 SGHVS and CDR2 FQNEAQ. The V end lost 1 base, the J end lost 4 bases, and 16 bases lay between the germline ends. The DNA for the CDR3 is TGTGCCAGCAGCTTAGGCCTAGGGACTGCAGTCTATGGCTACACCTTC. Translating it yields CASSLGLGTAVYGYTF.

V and J are TRBV7-2 and TRBJ1-1; D is unclear. Trimming removed 1 base from V and 4 bases from J, with 7 bases in between. The CDR3 sequence is 13 residues long. The germline V gene encodes CDR1 SGHTA and CDR2 FQGNSA. CDR3 region: CASSLGLVTEAFF. CDR3 nucleotides: TGTGCCAGCAGCTTAGGGTTAGTCACTGAAGCTTTCTTT.

The chain employs TRBV7-3 and TRBJ2-1; 9 bases are a match to TRBD2. Germline lookup yields CDR1 SGHTA and CDR2 FQGTGA. CDR3 length: 15 amino acids. With 3 bases clipped from V and 7 bases from J, the junction kept 7 bases outside the gene matches. CDR3 nucleotide sequence: TGTGCCAGCAGCTTGGTTAGCGGGAGTGAGAATGAGCAGTTCTTC. Translated: CASSLVSGSENEQFF.

The chain has TRBV2 and TRBJ2-6; D is unresolved. Trimming pared 6 bases from V and 2 bases from J, leaving 8 bases between. Germline V CDR1 and CDR2: SNHLY, FYNNEI. The CDR3 spans 14 residues. Written as DNA, the CDR3 is TGTGCCAGCAGCAAGGTACCTGGGGCCAACGTCCTGACTTTC. The encoded protein is CASSKVPGANVLTF.

The chain employs TRBV19 and TRBJ1-5; D gene ambiguous. Trimming removed 0 bases from V and 7 bases from J, with 7 bases in between. Germline V CDR1 and CDR2: LNHDA, SQIVND (reference sequence). The CDR3 contains 13 residues. As DNA, the CDR3 is TGTGCCAGTAGTATAGAGGGGATCCAGCCCCAGCATTTT. Protein product: CASSIEGIQPQHF.

The chain carries TRBV5-1 and TRBJ2-5; D is uncertain. Trimming stripped 3 bases from V and 2 bases from J, with 14 bases between. The CDR3 has 15 residues. Germline V CDR1 and CDR2: SGHRS, YFSETQ. CDR3 amino acids: CASSWTPGAQETQYF. CDR3 in DNA: TGCGCCAGCAGCTGGACGCCAGGCGCGCAAGAGACCCAGTACTTC.

The genes are TRBV15 and TRBJ1-3, with TRBD1 matching 8 bases. The trim removed 3 bases at V and 0 bases at J, leaving 7 bases unmatched. The length of the CDR3 is 17 residues. Germline V gives CDR1 LNHNV, CDR2 YYDKDF (reference sequence). CDR3 DNA sequence: TGTGCCACCAGCAGTCACAGGGGGGTTCTCTCTGGAAACACCATATATTTT. It is translated as CATSSHRGVLSGNTIYF.

This clone was detected only once. The chain employs TRBV6-5 and TRBJ1-1; perhaps TRBD1 as D (6 bases). This CDR3 has 15 amino acids. The V gene's germline CDR1 is MNHEY and CDR2 SVGAGI. Trimming removed 2 bases from V and 0 bases from J, with 10 bases in between. For the CDR3, the DNA is TGTGCCAGCAGTTACACGGGACACTTGAACACTGAAGCTTTCTTT. Its protein is CASSYTGHLNTEAFF.